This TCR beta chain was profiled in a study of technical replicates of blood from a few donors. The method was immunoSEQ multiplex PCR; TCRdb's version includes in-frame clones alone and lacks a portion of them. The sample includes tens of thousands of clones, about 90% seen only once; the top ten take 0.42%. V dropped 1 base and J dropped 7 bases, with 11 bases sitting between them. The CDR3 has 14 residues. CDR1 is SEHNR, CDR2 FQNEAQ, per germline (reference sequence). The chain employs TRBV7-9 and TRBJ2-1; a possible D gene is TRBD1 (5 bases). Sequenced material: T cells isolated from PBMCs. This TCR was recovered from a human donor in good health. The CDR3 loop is CASSLGFQGNEQFF. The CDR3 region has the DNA TGTGCCAGCAGCTTAGGCTTCCAGGGAAATGAGCAGTTCTTC.